This T cell receptor beta chain was recovered during a study of control samples from healthy donors and cancer patients. Per germline, CDR1 SEHNR and CDR2 FQNEAQ (reference sequence). Trimming took 4 bases from V and 2 from J; bases not matched to a gene: 4. This CDR3 region has 14 residues. The method was immunoSEQ multiplex PCR; TCRdb's version includes in-frame clones alone and lacks a portion of them. Of around 150,000 clones in the sample, around 90% were seen once. The sequencing input was blood. The sequence came from a man aged 25-45 years in good health. The gene calls are TRBV7-9 and TRBJ1-2, with 7 bases matching TRBD1. The CDR3 region is CASSYDRANYGYTF. The CDR3 DNA sequence: TGTGCCAGCAGCTACGACAGGGCGAACTATGGCTACACCTTC.